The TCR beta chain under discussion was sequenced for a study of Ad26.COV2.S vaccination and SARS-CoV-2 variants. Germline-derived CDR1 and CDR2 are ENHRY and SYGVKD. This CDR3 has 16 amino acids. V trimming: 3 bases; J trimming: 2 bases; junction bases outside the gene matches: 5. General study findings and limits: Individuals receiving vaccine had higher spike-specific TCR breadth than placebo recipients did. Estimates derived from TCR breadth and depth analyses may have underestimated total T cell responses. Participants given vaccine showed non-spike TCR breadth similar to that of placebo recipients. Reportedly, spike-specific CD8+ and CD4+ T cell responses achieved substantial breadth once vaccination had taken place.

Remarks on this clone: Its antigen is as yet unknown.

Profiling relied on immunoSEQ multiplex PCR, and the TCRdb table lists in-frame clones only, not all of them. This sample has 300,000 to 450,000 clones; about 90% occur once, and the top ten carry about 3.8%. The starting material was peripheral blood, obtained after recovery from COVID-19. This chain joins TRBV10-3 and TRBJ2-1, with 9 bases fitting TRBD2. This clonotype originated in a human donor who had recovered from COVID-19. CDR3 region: CAISENLAGTYNEQFF. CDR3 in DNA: TGTGCCATCAGTGAAAACCTAGCGGGGACCTACAATGAGCAGTTCTTC.